These 29 T cell receptor beta chains came from one sample sequenced in a study of T cells in Graves' hyperthyroidism and ophthalmopathy. Amplified TCR beta CDR3 regions derived from RNA transcripts. During a first-round RT-PCR of the TCR CDR3, the HTBI primer set was used. MiXCR, applied by TCRdb to the multiplex PCR reads, yields one record per CDR3 protein. The sample lists under 450,000 distinct CDR3 sequences, about 13% occurring once. The sequencing input was blood. The source of these receptors is a young man with Graves' hyperthyroidism that later progressed to Graves' ophthalmopathy.

This clonotype was recorded a few times. This CDR3 is CASISDRGRTGELFF. In DNA form, the CDR3 reads TGTGCCAGCATCTCCGACAGGGGGCGAACCGGGGAGCTGTTTTTT. The V gene is TRBV10-3, the J gene TRBJ2-2; 10 nucleotides line up with TRBD1. Germline values: CDR1 ENHRY, CDR2 SYGVKD. V was clipped by 10 bases and J by 5 bases; unmatched bases: 10. This CDR3 spans 15 amino acids.

This clonotype was seen a few times. The rearrangement links TRBV5-1 to TRBJ1-2; a possible D gene is TRBD1 (5 bases). The V and J ends lost 0 bases and 7 bases respectively, with 16 bases between them. The CDR3 extends over 15 amino acids. CDR1 and CDR2 from the germline V gene are SGHRS and YFSETQ. The DNA of the CDR3 is TGCGCCAGCAGCTTGGCCGTAGTACAGGCAGGTGGCTACACCTTC. This gives the protein CASSLAVVQAGGYTF.

This clonotype was found many times. The chain links TRBV12-3 or TRBV12-4 to TRBJ2-1; possibly TRBD1 for D (6 bases). V was pared by 7 bases and J by 8 bases, with 15 bases between. The CDR3 contains 13 residues. CDR3 sequence (DNA): TGTGCCAGCAAAATACAGGGTCTAGATGAGCAGTTCTTC. This sequence encodes CASKIQGLDEQFF.

This clonotype was observed a handful of times. J is TRBJ1-4 and V is TRBV7-8; 7 bases are shared with TRBD1. V dropped 5 bases and J dropped 0; count of bases not matched to a gene: 9. The CDR3 has 17 residues. In germline, CDR1 is SGHVS, CDR2 FQNEAQ. The CDR3 protein is CASSQGQLGATNEKLFF. The CDR3 DNA sequence: TGTGCCAGCAGCCAGGGACAGTTGGGTGCAACTAATGAAAAACTGTTTTTT.

For this clonotype: The junction differs from germline at one of its ends, possibly a read error. The rearrangement links TRBV28 to TRBJ1-5; no definite D call. Germline V gene sequence: CDR1 MDHEN, CDR2 SYDVKM. The CDR3 runs to 13 residues. Here the CDR3 DNA reads TGTGCCGGCAGTTTATTCGGAGATCAGCCCCAGCATTTT. It translates to CAGSLFGDQPQHF.

This clonotype was seen more than once but under ten times. The rearrangement joins TRBV30 to TRBJ1-5, with D perhaps TRBD1 (5 bases). The CDR3 is 13 residues long. Trimming took 3 bases from V and 6 from J, leaving 12 bases between them. The germline V gene encodes CDR1 GTSNPN and CDR2 SVGIG (reference sequence). CDR3 in amino acids: CAWSDSLGQPQHF. For the CDR3, the DNA is TGTGCCTGGAGCGACAGTCTCGGTCAGCCCCAGCATTTT. The complete variable domain, with remaining parts taken from reference TRBV30 and TRBJ1-5, reads SQTIHQWPATLVQPVGSPLSLECTVEGTSNPNLYWYRQAAGRGLQLLFYSVGIGQISSEVPQNLSASRPQDRQFILSSKKLLLSDSGFYLCAWSDSLGQPQHFGDGTRLSIL.

Concerning this clonotype: A junction end diverges from the germline sequence, so it may reflect a read error. V gene TRBV6-1 combines with J gene TRBJ1-5; D unclear. Per germline, CDR1 MNHNS and CDR2 SASEGT. The CDR3 loop spans 12 amino acids. CDR3 coding DNA: TGTGCCAGCAGGGAAGAGGGACAGCCCCAGCATTTT. It translates to CASREEGQPQHF.

This chain joins TRBV6-4 and TRBJ2-1; D could derive from TRBD1 or TRBD2 (6 bases each). CDR3 length: 15 amino acids. V was shortened by 4 bases and J by 9 bases, with 19 bases between the two germline ends. In germline, CDR1 is MRHNA, CDR2 SNTAGT. The CDR3 reads CASSAEGGRAFEQFF. The CDR3 nucleotides are TGTGCCAGCAGTGCTGAGGGGGGCAGGGCATTTGAGCAGTTCTTC.

This clonotype was detected a few times. This sequence joins TRBV7-9 and TRBJ2-1; weak D call: TRBD1 (6 bases). V gave up 3 bases and J gave up 5 bases, with 23 bases separating them. The CDR3 totals 18 residues. Germline V gene sequence: CDR1 SEHNR, CDR2 FQNEAQ (reference sequence). The CDR3 reads CASSFTGPPNIIHNEQFF. CDR3 nucleotide sequence: TGTGCCAGCAGCTTTACAGGGCCGCCTAATATAATTCACAATGAGCAGTTCTTC.

This clonotype was detected only a few times. The V call is TRBV20-1, the J call TRBJ2-5, with 7 bases lining up with TRBD2. Germline V gives CDR1 DFQATT, CDR2 SNEGSKA (reference sequence). There are 14 residues in the CDR3. The trim removed 0 bases at V and 5 bases at J, leaving 6 bases unmatched. The CDR3 sequence: CSARDGGSSETQYF. CDR3 nucleotides: TGCAGTGCTAGAGATGGCGGGAGTTCTGAGACCCAGTACTTC.

The chain carries TRBV5-1 and TRBJ2-1, with unresolved D. CDR1 is SGHRS, CDR2 YFSETQ, per germline. This CDR3 is 11 amino acids long. Trimming removed 6 bases at V and 9 bases at J, with 10 bases between. The CDR3 DNA reads TGCGCCAGCACCTCCCCGGGTGAGCAGTTCTTC. Its translation is CASTSPGEQFF. Full variable domain (rest looked up from reference TRBV5-1 and TRBJ2-1): KAGVTQTPRYLIKTRGQQVTLSCSPISGHRSVSWYQQTPGQGLQFLFEYFSETQRNKGNFPGRFSGRQFSNSRSEMNVSTLELGDSALYLCASTSPGEQFFGPGTRLTVL.

This chain joins TRBV28 and TRBJ2-7; D perhaps matches TRBD2 (6 bases). CDR3 length: 16 amino acids. Trimming left V 4 bases short and J 1 base short, with 17 bases between. Looked up from germline, CDR1 is MDHEN and CDR2 is SYDVKM. The CDR3: CASSSYWHGGSYEQYF. CDR3 in DNA: TGTGCCAGCAGTTCCTACTGGCACGGGGGATCCTACGAGCAGTACTTC.

This clonotype was recorded many times. The rearrangement joins TRBV28 to TRBJ2-1; 10 positions match TRBD2. The CDR3 has 15 amino acids. The germline V gene encodes CDR1 MDHEN and CDR2 SYDVKM. The J segment lost 8 bases and the V segment lost 3 bases, leaving 7 bases of the junction unmatched. CDR3 DNA sequence: TGTGCCAGCAGTTTTTCCAGCGGGGGGGCGTATGAGCAGTTCTTC. It is translated as CASSFSSGGAYEQFF.

This clonotype was detected ten times or more. The chain couples TRBV11-1 to TRBJ2-1; 9 bases align to TRBD2. CDR3 length: 14 residues. The V segment lost 5 bases and the J segment 9 bases; nucleotides outside the gene matches: 8. The germline V gene has CDR1 SGHAT and CDR2 FQDESV (reference sequence). Here the CDR3 reads CASSLGTSRGEQFF. The CDR3 nucleotides are TGTGCCAGCAGCCTCGGGACTAGCAGGGGTGAGCAGTTCTTC.

The chain recombines TRBV10-2 with TRBJ2-7; D not certain. The CDR3 has 12 amino acids. Trimming left V 3 bases short and J 3 bases short, with 6 bases between. The germline CDR1 and CDR2 sequences are WSHSY and SAAADI. DNA for the CDR3: TGCGCCAGCAGTGAAATTGGCTACGAGCAGTACTTC. It is translated as CASSEIGYEQYF.

This clonotype has at least ten counts. The chain employs TRBV15 and TRBJ1-3; 7 bases line up with TRBD1. V was clipped by 0 bases and J by 7 bases; unmatched bases: 0. The CDR3 has 13 amino acids. Looked up from germline, CDR1 is LNHNV and CDR2 is YYDKDF (reference sequence). The CDR3 protein is CATSRDRGNTIYF. CDR3 nucleotide sequence: TGTGCCACCAGCAGAGACAGGGGGAACACCATATATTTT. The variable domain in full, with the rest retrieved from reference TRBV15 and TRBJ1-3, is DAMVIQNPRYQVTQFGKPVTLSCSQTLNHNVMYWYQQKSSQAPKLLFHYYDKDFNNEADTPDNFQSRRPNTSFCFLDIRSPGLGDTAMYLCATSRDRGNTIYFGEGSWLTVV.

The chain combines TRBV25-1 with TRBJ1-5; D is ambiguous. Per the germline V gene, CDR1 is MGHDK and CDR2 is SYGVNS. V shed 1 base and J shed 6 bases, with 7 bases lying between them. CDR3 length: 13 residues. In DNA, the CDR3 is TGTGCCAGCAGTGAATGGGGAGGTCAGCCCCAGCATTTT. It codes for CASSEWGGQPQHF.

The table lists this clonotype with many counts. The CDR3 here is CASNKRVYETQYF. CDR3 nucleotides: TGTGCCAGCAATAAGAGGGTATACGAGACCCAGTACTTC. The V call is TRBV6-1, the J call TRBJ2-5, with TRBD2 as a possible D gene (5 bases). This CDR3 is built from 13 residues. V shed 7 bases and J shed 5 bases, with 14 bases lying between them. Per germline, CDR1 MNHNS and CDR2 SASEGT.

Many counts were recorded for this clonotype. The chain couples TRBV2 to TRBJ1-2; TRBD1 matches at 8 bases. V shed 6 bases and J 8 bases; nucleotides not matched to a gene: 17. The CDR3 is made up of 16 amino acids. Germline CDR1 is SNHLY and CDR2 is FYNNEI. CDR3 nucleotides: TGTGCCAGCAGCCCCACGACGGGACAGGTCTATCGCGGCTACACCTTC. Its translation: CASSPTTGQVYRGYTF.

The table lists this clonotype with many counts. This rearrangement joins TRBV19 to TRBJ1-1; possibly TRBD1 for D (5 bases). The CDR3 covers 16 residues. With 11 bases removed from V and 0 bases from J, the gap between germline ends came to 22 bases. CDR1 and CDR2 (germline): LNHDA, SQIVND (reference sequence). The CDR3 protein is CAARKGAGVMNTEAFF. Written as DNA, the CDR3 is TGTGCCGCCCGTAAAGGGGCAGGAGTCATGAACACTGAAGCTTTCTTT.

The table lists this clonotype with many counts. The gene calls are TRBV7-9 and TRBJ2-3, with D unclear. Germline V gene sequence: CDR1 SEHNR, CDR2 FQNEAQ (reference sequence). Trimming shortened V by 6 bases and J by 0 bases, and 13 bases separated the two germline ends. The CDR3 runs 15 residues. CDR3 sequence: CASSPRLSSTDTQYF. Here the CDR3 DNA reads TGTGCCAGCAGTCCGAGACTCTCTAGCACAGATACGCAGTATTTT.

This clonotype was observed at least ten times. The chain has TRBV12-3 or TRBV12-4 and TRBJ1-1; a possible D gene is TRBD1 (6 bases). The CDR3 runs 15 residues. Trimming pared 3 bases from V and 1 base from J, leaving 12 bases between. CDR3 nucleotide sequence: TGTGCCAGCAGTTTCGGGGACACTTCGAACACTGAAGCTTTCTTT. This sequence encodes CASSFGDTSNTEAFF.

This clonotype was counted many times. The chain has TRBV28 and TRBJ2-7; 7 nucleotides align to TRBD2. The CDR3 has 14 residues. V dropped 3 bases and J dropped 2; count of bases not matched to a gene: 4. Germline CDR1 reads MDHEN; CDR2 reads SYDVKM. The CDR3 is CASSLGGGTYEQYF. In DNA, the CDR3 is TGTGCCAGCAGTTTGGGGGGGGGAACCTACGAGCAGTACTTC. Together with reference TRBV28 and TRBJ2-7, the CDR3 gives the full variable domain: DVKVTQSSRYLVKRTGEKVFLECVQDMDHENMFWYRQDPGLGLRLIYFSYDVKMKEKGDIPEGYSVSREKKERFSLILESASTNQTSMYLCASSLGGGTYEQYFGPGTRLTVT.

This clonotype was found a few times. J is TRBJ1-1 and V is TRBV12-3 or TRBV12-4, with D hard to call. The length of the CDR3 is 15 residues. V was shortened by 2 bases and J by 2 bases, with 12 bases between the two germline ends. The chain's CDR3 is CASSLRPAGNTEAFF. For the CDR3, the DNA is TGTGCCAGCAGTTTACGCCCGGCGGGAAACACTGAAGCTTTCTTT.

This clonotype was detected many times. V gene TRBV5-5 combines with J gene TRBJ2-7; no definite D call. CDR3 length: 12 amino acids. CDR1 and CDR2 (germline): SGHKS, YYEKEE (reference sequence). The V and J ends lost 0 bases and 7 bases respectively, with 8 bases between them. CDR3 sequence (DNA): TGTGCCAGCAGCTTGGAGGTACAGGAGCAGTACTTC. Amino acids: CASSLEVQEQYF.

This clonotype was recorded a few times. This rearrangement joins TRBV20-1 to TRBJ1-1; unclear D gene. There are 11 residues in the CDR3. V was pared by 2 bases and J by 6 bases, with 7 bases between. Germline V CDR1 and CDR2: DFQATT, SNEGSKA (reference sequence). The CDR3 protein is CSARQFSEAFF. The CDR3 region has the DNA TGCAGTGCTAGACAGTTCTCTGAAGCTTTCTTT.

The gene calls are TRBV12-3 or TRBV12-4 and TRBJ2-3, with D possibly TRBD1 on 6 matching bases. Trimming removed 3 bases from V and 8 bases from J, with 9 bases in between. The CDR3 totals 12 residues. The CDR3 here is CASSLGTRTQYF. The CDR3 DNA reads as TGTGCCAGCAGTTTGGGGACACGTACGCAGTATTTT.

This clonotype came up many times. The chain employs TRBV20-1 and TRBJ2-3; 7 nucleotides agree with TRBD2. Germline CDR1 is DFQATT and CDR2 is SNEGSKA (reference sequence). With 6 bases clipped from V and 1 base from J, the junction kept 7 bases outside the gene matches. The CDR3 covers 14 residues. In DNA, the CDR3 is TGCAGTGCGATACGTGGGGGGGGCACAGATACGCAGTATTTT. It is translated as CSAIRGGGTDTQYF.

In this sample, this clonotype turned up a few times. The J gene is TRBJ1-2, the V gene TRBV18, with D uncertain. This CDR3 has 15 amino acids. The ends were cut back, 6 bases at V and 4 bases at J, with 18 bases in the middle. CDR1 KGHSH and CDR2 LQKENI come from the germline V gene. CDR3 amino acids: CASSLIEGRAYGYTF. CDR3 DNA sequence: TGTGCCAGCTCCCTCATTGAAGGGCGCGCCTATGGCTACACCTTC.